One T cell receptor beta chain is described in this entry. Its target is not known. The record originates from a study of monozygotic twins with inflammatory bowel disease. Regarding the study as a whole: Clonotypes shared with others were fewer in IBD patients than in healthy twins, especially with disease activity. Part of the variability in patient repertoires may have come from differing immunosuppressive treatments.

Germline V gene sequence: CDR1 LGHNA, CDR2 YNFKEQ. The CDR3 length is 16 residues. No DNA is given; TCRdb re-called the 5' RACE reads and lists each CDR3 protein once. The specimen's table records fewer than 400,000 distinct CDR3 sequences. This receptor was obtained from a human donor with ulcerative colitis or Crohn's disease, or a healthy co-twin of an affected twin (not recorded which). The specimen sequenced was blood. This chain connects TRBV4-2 to TRBJ1-2; as DNA is missing, the TRBD1 call by TCRdb cannot be tested. CDR3 amino acids: CASSQVGGTGNYGYTF.